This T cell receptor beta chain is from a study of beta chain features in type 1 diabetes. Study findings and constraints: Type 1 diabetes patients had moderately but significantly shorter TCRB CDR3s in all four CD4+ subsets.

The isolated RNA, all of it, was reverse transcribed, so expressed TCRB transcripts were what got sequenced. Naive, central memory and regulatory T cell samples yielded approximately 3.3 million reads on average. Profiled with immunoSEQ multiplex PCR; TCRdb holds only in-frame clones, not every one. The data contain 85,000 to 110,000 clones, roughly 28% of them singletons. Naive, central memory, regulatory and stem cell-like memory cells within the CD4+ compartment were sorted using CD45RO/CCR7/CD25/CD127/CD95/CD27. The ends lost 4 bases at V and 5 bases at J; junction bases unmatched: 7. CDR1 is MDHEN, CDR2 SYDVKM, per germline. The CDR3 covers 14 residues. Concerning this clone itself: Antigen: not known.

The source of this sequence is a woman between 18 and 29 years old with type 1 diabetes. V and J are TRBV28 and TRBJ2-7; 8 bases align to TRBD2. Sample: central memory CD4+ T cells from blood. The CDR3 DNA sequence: TGTGCCAGCAGTTACGGGACTAGTCGCCACGAGCAGTACTTC. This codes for CASSYGTSRHEQYF.